This TCR beta chain was identified during a study of T cell clonality in common variable immunodeficiency. Equal genomic DNA amounts from CVID and control samples were sequenced. Generated by immunoSEQ multiplex PCR, the TCRdb table keeps only in-frame clones and is missing some. Altogether about 37,000 clones were found in the sample, and no singletons occur. Each donor provided roughly 4.5 to 8 ml of heparinized whole blood. Germline V lookup: CDR1 SEHNR, CDR2 FQNEAQ (reference sequence). The junction had 9 bases not matched to a gene; V was cut back by 4 bases and J by 4 bases. This CDR3 is built from 15 residues. Points from the study as a whole: Compared with healthy controls, CVID subjects showed increased TCRbeta clonality, mostly in about a third. CVID subjects shared fewer TCRbeta clones than healthy controls did.

This clone was counted between two and nine times. Its antigen is still unknown. Read data end 3 residues before the CDR3 end; the end is taken from the germline J gene. Sequenced sample: peripheral blood mononuclear cells. The chain carries TRBV7-9 and TRBJ1-1; 7 positions agree with TRBD1. The TCR originated in a person between 18 and 75 years old in good health. Incomplete CDR3 DNA: TGTGCCAGCAGCTACGTGACAGGGCGTCCCACTGAA. Protein sequence: CASSYVTGRPTE. The complete CDR3 sequence is CASSYVTGRPTEAFF. The entire variable domain, with the rest obtained from reference TRBV7-9 and TRBJ1-1, is as follows: DTGVSQNPRHKITKRGQNVTFRCDPISEHNRLYWYRQTLGQGPEFLTYFQNEAQLEKSRLLSDRFSAERPKGSFSTLEIQRTEQGDSAMYLCASSYVTGRPTEAFFGQGTRLTVV.